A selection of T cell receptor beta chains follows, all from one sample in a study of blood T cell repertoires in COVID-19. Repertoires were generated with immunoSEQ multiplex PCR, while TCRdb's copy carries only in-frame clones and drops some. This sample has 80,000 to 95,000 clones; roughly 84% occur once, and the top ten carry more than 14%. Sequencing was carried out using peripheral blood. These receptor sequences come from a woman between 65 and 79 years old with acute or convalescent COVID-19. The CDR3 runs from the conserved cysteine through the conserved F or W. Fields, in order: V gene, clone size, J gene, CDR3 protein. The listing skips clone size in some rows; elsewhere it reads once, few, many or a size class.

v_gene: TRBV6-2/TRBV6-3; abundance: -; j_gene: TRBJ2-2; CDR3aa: CASSRLAGGPFGELFF
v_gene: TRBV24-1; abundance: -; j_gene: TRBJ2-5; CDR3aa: CATSEFRGGNQETQYF
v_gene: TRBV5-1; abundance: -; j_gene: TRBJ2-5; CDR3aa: CASSLGTSGRGETQYF
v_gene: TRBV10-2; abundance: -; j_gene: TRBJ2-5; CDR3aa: CASSEGTPGVGETQYF
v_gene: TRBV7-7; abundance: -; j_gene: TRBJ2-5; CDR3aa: CASSLLSGEGETQYF
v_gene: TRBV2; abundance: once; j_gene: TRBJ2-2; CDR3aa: CASSESRLAGGNANTGELFF
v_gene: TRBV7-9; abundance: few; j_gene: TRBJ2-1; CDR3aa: CATRLAPYNEQFF
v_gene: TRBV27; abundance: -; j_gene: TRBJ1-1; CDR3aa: CASSLSLGHNTEAFF
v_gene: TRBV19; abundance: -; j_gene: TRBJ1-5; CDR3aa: CASSTTENQPQHF
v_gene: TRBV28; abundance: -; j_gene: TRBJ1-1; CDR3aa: CASSFAGGEAFF
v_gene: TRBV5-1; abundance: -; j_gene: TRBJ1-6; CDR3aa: CASSGIIGDNSPLHF
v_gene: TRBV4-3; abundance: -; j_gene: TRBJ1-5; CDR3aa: CASSQDYRALMQPQHF
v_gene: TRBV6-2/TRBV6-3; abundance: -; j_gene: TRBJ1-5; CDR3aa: CASSYSADRGNSNQPQHF
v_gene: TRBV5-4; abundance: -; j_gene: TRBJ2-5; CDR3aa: CASSPTGTSGGRVETQYF
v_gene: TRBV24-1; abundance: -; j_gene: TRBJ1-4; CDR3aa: CATSDSAYFNEKLFF
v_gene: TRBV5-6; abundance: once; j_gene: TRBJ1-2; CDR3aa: CASSLESALVYGYTF
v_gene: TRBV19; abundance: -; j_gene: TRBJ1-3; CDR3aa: CASKDSYSGNTIYF
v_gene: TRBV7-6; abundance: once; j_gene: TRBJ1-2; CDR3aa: CASSLAGGRSYGYTF
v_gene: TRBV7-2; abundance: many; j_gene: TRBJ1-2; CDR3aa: CASSTSTGGNLYGYTF
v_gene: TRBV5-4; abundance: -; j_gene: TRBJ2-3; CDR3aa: CASSLDPIGRRGTDTQYF
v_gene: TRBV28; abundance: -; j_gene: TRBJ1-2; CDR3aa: CASIRDRGGGYTF
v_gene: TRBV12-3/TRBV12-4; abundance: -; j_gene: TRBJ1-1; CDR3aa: CASSRTGFTEAFF